This TCR beta chain derives from a study of OX40 agonist ivuxolimab in advanced cancers. The overall study: A diagnosis of hepatocellular carcinoma, melanoma, renal cell or head and neck cancer was present in dose-escalation patients.

TCRdb's copy holds only in-frame clones and misses some; the assay was immunoSEQ multiplex PCR. Among tens of thousands of clones listed, approximately 90% were seen once. With autoimmune disease history or systemic immunosuppression, patients were excluded. Study results and limitations: Fewer expanded clones were found on average in CD4+ than in CD8+ T cells. Low normalized T-cell clonal expansion was also seen in some nonresponders.

A word on this clone: Its antigen is still unknown.

CDR3 length equals 11 residues. The germline CDR1 and CDR2 sequences are MNHNY and SVGAGI (reference sequence). V was pared by 2 bases and J by 6 bases, with 5 bases between. The source material was CD4+ or CD8+ T cells sorted from blood, sampled in a trial of the OX40 agonist ivuxolimab. This sequence was found in an adult with an advanced solid tumor such as melanoma, head and neck, liver or kidney cancer. The chain couples TRBV6-6 to TRBJ2-7; D call uncertain. CDR3 sequence reads: CASSYSAEQYF. The CDR3 nucleotides are TGTGCCAGCAGTTACAGCGCCGAGCAGTACTTC.